The 24 T cell receptor beta chains listed next were all sequenced from one sample in a study of T cell changes during pregnancy in multiple sclerosis. Clones were sequenced by immunoSEQ multiplex PCR, and TCRdb holds only the in-frame ones, with some missing. The table lists about 68,000 clones, over 75% of them singletons. Sequenced material: peripheral blood, taken in the third trimester of pregnancy. The origin of the receptors is a female donor with multiple sclerosis, enrolled in a pregnancy study.

This clone was seen once. CDR3 nucleotides: TGTGCCAGCCGGGGAGGCGAGACCCAGTACTTC. As protein: CASRGGETQYF. The rearrangement links TRBV28 to TRBJ2-5; tentative D call: TRBD2 (6 bases). CDR1 and CDR2 from the germline V gene are MDHEN and SYDVKM. This CDR3 spans 11 amino acids. V shed 8 bases and J shed 5 bases, with 9 bases lying between them.

The chain employs TRBV2 and TRBJ2-1, with 8 nucleotides matching TRBD2. Per the germline V gene, CDR1 is SNHLY and CDR2 is FYNNEI. V trimming: 6 bases; J trimming: 4 bases; junction bases outside the gene matches: 8. The CDR3 length is 15 residues. This CDR3 reads CASSRSVAGYNEQFF. In nucleotides, the CDR3 is TGTGCCAGCAGCCGATCTGTAGCGGGGTACAATGAGCAGTTCTTC.

The chain recombines TRBV27 with TRBJ1-2; no definite D call. CDR3 length: 13 amino acids. Per the germline V gene, CDR1 is MNHEY and CDR2 is SMNVEV (reference sequence). The V gene lost 7 bases and the J gene lost 2 bases, with 11 bases spanning the gap. The CDR3 loop is CASTPSVNYGYTF. Written as DNA, the CDR3 is TGTGCCAGCACCCCCTCGGTAAACTATGGCTACACCTTC.

The CDR3 sequence: CASSWDFSSYEQYF. CDR3 DNA sequence: TGTGCCAGCAGTTGGGACTTTAGCTCCTACGAGCAGTACTTC. The rearrangement joins TRBV6-5 to TRBJ2-7; D possibly corresponds to TRBD2 (6 bases). Germline loops: CDR1 MNHEY, CDR2 SVGAGI. V was pared by 4 bases and J by 0 bases, with 10 bases between. The CDR3 consists of 14 residues.

This clone was detected only once. The chain carries TRBV6-4 and TRBJ2-1, with 10 bases that match TRBD2. The V gene end was trimmed by 8 bases and the J gene end by 6 bases; junction bases not matched to a gene: 7. The CDR3 loop spans 14 amino acids. Germline assignment: CDR1 MRHNA and CDR2 SNTAGT. CDR3 DNA: TGTGCCAGCCAACCGGGACTAGCGTTCAATGAGCAGTTCTTC. This sequence encodes CASQPGLAFNEQFF.

The J gene is TRBJ2-7, the V gene TRBV10-2; perhaps TRBD1 as D (6 bases). Deletions cut 4 bases from V and 3 bases from J, with 13 bases between. Germline V lookup: CDR1 WSHSY, CDR2 SAAADI. CDR3 length: 14 residues. The CDR3 DNA follows: TGCGCCAGCAGTGGTGGGGGCTGGATCTACGAGCAGTACTTC. As protein: CASSGGGWIYEQYF.

The rearrangement joins TRBV6-1 to TRBJ1-5; TRBD1 might be the D (6 bases). Germline V gene lookup returns CDR1 MNHNS and CDR2 SASEGT. The CDR3 sequence is 14 residues long. Trimming pared 7 bases from V and 7 bases from J, leaving 17 bases between. The CDR3 sequence is CASIIEGVGQPQHF. Written as DNA, the CDR3 is TGTGCCAGCATCATCGAGGGGGTCGGACAGCCCCAGCATTTT.

The rearrangement links TRBV9 to TRBJ1-2, with 7 bases identical to TRBD1. Germline V lookup: CDR1 SGDLS, CDR2 YYNGEE. CDR3 size: 18 residues. The junction had 15 bases not matched to a gene; V was cut back by 4 bases and J by 0 bases. CDR3 loop: CASSKPHTYQGANYGYTF. The CDR3 nucleotides read TGTGCCAGCAGCAAACCCCATACGTATCAGGGGGCTAACTATGGCTACACCTTC.

J is TRBJ1-5 and V is TRBV7-3; 8 bases line up with TRBD1. The CDR3 is made up of 13 amino acids. Germline V CDR1 and CDR2: SGHTA, FQGTGA. J gave up 5 bases and V 4 bases, and 1 base lay outside the gene matches. The CDR3 DNA sequence: TGTGCCAGCAGCTCGGACAGGGATCAGCCCCAGCATTTT. This encodes CASSSDRDQPQHF.

This sequence joins TRBV7-2 and TRBJ2-7; 8 bases are a match to TRBD1. This CDR3 spans 14 amino acids. CDR1 and CDR2 from the germline V gene are SGHTA and FQGNSA. The V gene end was trimmed by 5 bases and the J gene end by 3 bases; junction bases not matched to a gene: 6. The CDR3 loop is CASSMDRANYEQYF. The CDR3, as DNA: TGTGCCAGCAGCATGGACAGGGCGAACTACGAGCAGTACTTC.

This clone was observed once. The same CDR3 is also encoded by other DNA sequences in this sample. This chain uses TRBV6-5 with TRBJ1-1; the match to TRBD1 covers 7 bases. Germline-derived CDR1 and CDR2 are MNHEY and SVGAGI. The CDR3 extends over 13 amino acids. V trimming: 5 bases; J trimming: 4 bases; junction bases outside the gene matches: 4. This CDR3 is CASSRQGPTEAFF. CDR3 DNA sequence: TGTGCCAGCAGTCGACAGGGCCCCACTGAAGCTTTCTTT.

The rearrangement joins TRBV4-2 to TRBJ1-2, with D possibly being TRBD1 (6 bases). Germline V CDR1 and CDR2: LGHNA, YNFKEQ. The CDR3 length is 13 residues. The germline V and J ends were trimmed by 4 bases and 8 bases, with 14 bases remaining between them. For the CDR3, the DNA is TGTGCCAGCAGCCCCGACCACAGGGCAGGCTACACCTTC. This codes for CASSPDHRAGYTF.

The chain carries TRBV30 and TRBJ1-1, with TRBD1 matching over 11 bases. Germline V gene data show CDR1 as GTSNPN and CDR2 as SVGIG (reference sequence). There are 13 residues in the CDR3. Trimming took 4 bases from V and 5 from J; bases not matched to a gene: 3. The CDR3 reads CAWTGTGGTEAFF. The CDR3 DNA reads TGTGCCTGGACCGGGACAGGGGGGACTGAAGCTTTCTTT.

This chain connects TRBV7-8 to TRBJ1-6; no reliable D call. The CDR3 extends over 14 amino acids. The germline gives CDR1 SGHVS, CDR2 FQNEAQ. Trimming removed 1 base at V and 7 bases at J, with 8 bases between. The CDR3: CASSLVNSNSPLHF. CDR3 in DNA: TGTGCCAGCAGCTTAGTTAACAGCAATTCACCCCTCCACTTT.

The chain is built from TRBV30 and TRBJ1-5; 10 bases line up with TRBD1. Germline V gene sequence: CDR1 GTSNPN, CDR2 SVGIG (reference sequence). The CDR3 consists of 17 residues. V was pared by 5 bases and J by 0 bases, with 10 bases of the junction left unmatched. In DNA, the CDR3 is TGTGCCTGGTCACGGACAGGGGGAGTCAATAGCAATCAGCCCCAGCATTTT. As protein: CAWSRTGGVNSNQPQHF.

This clone was recorded only once. CDR3 residues: CASSSVIAGRVETQYF. CDR3 coding DNA: TGTGCCAGTAGTTCAGTCATAGCGGGGAGAGTAGAGACCCAGTACTTC. The chain employs TRBV19 and TRBJ2-5; the match to TRBD2 covers 8 bases. The CDR3 runs 16 residues. CDR1 is LNHDA and CDR2 is SQIVND in the germline V gene (reference sequence). V lost 5 bases and J lost 4; bases outside the gene matches: 12.

The chain recombines TRBV7-9 with TRBJ2-7, with 10 nucleotides matching TRBD1. The V gene's germline CDR1 is SEHNR and CDR2 FQNEAQ (reference sequence). With V trimmed by 2 bases and J by 7 bases, 11 bases remained unmatched. The CDR3 extends over 16 amino acids. The CDR3 sequence: CASSLRDRGSVGEQYF. The CDR3 bases are TGTGCCAGCAGCTTACGGGACAGGGGCTCTGTTGGGGAGCAGTACTTC.

The chain employs TRBV10-1 and TRBJ1-2; TRBD1 aligns across 7 bases. The germline gives CDR1 WNHNN, CDR2 SYGVQD (reference sequence). Trimming took 6 bases from V and 8 from J; bases not matched to a gene: 6. This CDR3 is 12 amino acids long. This chain's CDR3 is CASRGQLGGYTF. CDR3 nucleotides: TGCGCCAGCAGGGGACAGTTGGGGGGCTACACCTTC.

The chain joins TRBV7-9 to TRBJ1-3; 7 bases align to TRBD1. With V trimmed by 5 bases and J by 0 bases, 4 bases remained unmatched. This CDR3 contains 15 residues. Germline V gene data show CDR1 as SEHNR and CDR2 as FQNEAQ (reference sequence). CDR3 DNA: TGTGCCAGCAGCCCGAGACAGGGCTCTGGAAACACCATATATTTT. This sequence encodes CASSPRQGSGNTIYF.

This sequence joins TRBV10-2 and TRBJ1-1; unclear D gene. Per the germline V gene, CDR1 is WSHSY and CDR2 is SAAADI. The germline V and J ends were trimmed by 10 bases and 5 bases, with 11 bases remaining between them. The length of the CDR3 is 11 residues. DNA for the CDR3: TGCGCCACCGTGTGGGAGACTGAAGCTTTCTTT. Its translation: CATVWETEAFF.

The chain is built from TRBV5-4 and TRBJ2-7; D is perhaps TRBD2 (6 bases). CDR1 SGHNT and CDR2 YYREEE come from the germline V gene (reference sequence). This CDR3 has 14 residues. V was cut by 2 bases and J by 2 bases, with 11 bases left in between. In DNA form, the CDR3 reads TGTGCCAGCAGCTTCCGGGAGAGCCCCTACGAGCAGTACTTC. The encoded protein is CASSFRESPYEQYF.

The V gene is TRBV10-1, the J gene TRBJ2-3; tentatively, D is TRBD2 (6 bases). Germline V gives CDR1 WNHNN, CDR2 SYGVQD (reference sequence). The CDR3 extends over 21 amino acids. Trimming cost V 4 bases and J 2 bases, with 31 bases left between them. The CDR3 DNA reads as TGCGCCAGCAGTGCTCTAGCCGGCTTCGGTATTTCACGGGAGATCACAGATACGCAGTATTTT. It codes for CASSALAGFGISREITDTQYF.

This chain's CDR3 is CASSSTRAGNTIYF. CDR3 coding DNA: TGTGCCAGCAGCTCCACCAGAGCGGGAAACACCATATATTTT. The chain recombines TRBV11-2 with TRBJ1-3, with D hard to call. The CDR3 loop spans 14 amino acids. Looked up from germline, CDR1 is SGHAT and CDR2 is FQNNGV. Trimming shortened V by 4 bases and J by 4 bases, and 11 bases separated the two germline ends.

This chain links TRBV7-3 with TRBJ1-1; 8 nucleotides agree with TRBD1. Trimming removed 4 bases from V and 6 bases from J; junction bases left unmatched: 4. Germline values: CDR1 SGHTA, CDR2 FQGTGA. The CDR3 is 13 residues long. DNA of the CDR3: TGTGCCAGCAGCTCCCAACAGGGGGCTGAAGCTTTCTTT. Translation: CASSSQQGAEAFF.